A selection of T cell receptor beta chains follows, all from one sample in a study of T cell changes during pregnancy in multiple sclerosis. Profiling relied on immunoSEQ multiplex PCR, and the TCRdb table lists in-frame clones only, not all of them. Of about 36,000 clones detected, 93% appear once; the ten largest clones hold roughly 0.41%. Sequences were derived from CD4+ T cells from peripheral blood mononuclear cells, sampled in the first trimester of pregnancy. Receptors were obtained from a female donor with multiple sclerosis, enrolled in a pregnancy study. Each CDR3 is given with its conserved first and last residue. The D gene is left open where the match is weak. The listing skips clone size in some rows; elsewhere it reads once, few, many or a size class.

clone_size: -; j_call: TRBJ1-4; d_call: -; v_call: TRBV5-8; cdr3_aa: CASSLVRVEKLFF; cdr3_nt: TGTGCCAGCAGCTTGGTGCGTGTGGAAAAACTGTTTTTT
clone_size: -; j_call: TRBJ2-7; d_call: TRBD1; v_call: TRBV29-1; cdr3_aa: CSVQGQPSYEQYF; cdr3_nt: TGCAGCGTTCAGGGACAGCCCTCCTACGAGCAGTACTTC
clone_size: -; j_call: TRBJ2-1; d_call: -; v_call: TRBV27; cdr3_aa: CASSFAPSSYNEQFF; cdr3_nt: TGTGCCAGCAGTTTCGCCCCGAGCTCCTACAATGAGCAGTTCTTC
clone_size: -; j_call: TRBJ2-2; d_call: -; v_call: TRBV19; cdr3_aa: CASSPQGYTGELFF; cdr3_nt: TGTGCCAGTAGTCCTCAGGGGTACACCGGGGAGCTGTTTTTT
clone_size: -; j_call: TRBJ2-1; d_call: -; v_call: TRBV7-3; cdr3_aa: CASSKQGSSYNEQFF; cdr3_nt: TGTGCCAGCAGCAAACAGGGTAGCTCCTACAATGAGCAGTTCTTC
clone_size: -; j_call: TRBJ2-4; d_call: TRBD2; v_call: TRBV10-2; cdr3_aa: CASSQSGLADFKNIQYF; cdr3_nt: TGCGCCAGCAGCCAATCCGGACTAGCGGATTTTAAAAACATTCAGTACTTC
clone_size: -; j_call: TRBJ2-3; d_call: -; v_call: TRBV5-1; cdr3_aa: CASSGGAGVADTQYF; cdr3_nt: TGCGCCAGCAGCGGGGGGGCGGGCGTGGCAGATACGCAGTATTTT
clone_size: -; j_call: TRBJ1-1; d_call: -; v_call: TRBV28; cdr3_aa: CASSFSSLGGAEAFF; cdr3_nt: TGTGCCAGCAGTTTTAGCAGTCTGGGTGGCGCTGAAGCTTTCTTT
clone_size: -; j_call: TRBJ1-1; d_call: -; v_call: TRBV6-5; cdr3_aa: CASSNSPGGTEAFF; cdr3_nt: TGTGCCAGCAGCAATTCGCCGGGGGGCACTGAAGCTTTCTTT
clone_size: -; j_call: TRBJ2-2; d_call: -; v_call: TRBV5-1; cdr3_aa: CASNSRGTGELFF; cdr3_nt: TGCGCCAGCAACTCGCGAGGCACCGGGGAGCTGTTTTTT
clone_size: -; j_call: TRBJ2-1; d_call: -; v_call: TRBV19; cdr3_aa: CASRIDYRAAYNEQFF; cdr3_nt: TGTGCCAGTAGAATAGATTACAGGGCTGCTTACAATGAGCAGTTCTTC
clone_size: -; j_call: TRBJ2-1; d_call: TRBD1; v_call: TRBV7-6; cdr3_aa: CASSFFGTGYNEQFF; cdr3_nt: TGTGCCAGCAGCTTTTTTGGGACAGGGTACAATGAGCAGTTCTTC
clone_size: -; j_call: TRBJ1-4; d_call: -; v_call: TRBV5-1; cdr3_aa: CASSGAFGSTNEKLFF; cdr3_nt: TGCGCCAGCAGCGGGGCCTTTGGATCAACTAATGAAAAACTGTTTTTT
clone_size: -; j_call: TRBJ2-6; d_call: TRBD2; v_call: TRBV7-6; cdr3_aa: CASSLGAGARSGANVLTF; cdr3_nt: TGTGCCAGCAGCTTAGGAGCGGGGGCGCGATCTGGGGCCAACGTCCTGACTTTC
clone_size: once; j_call: TRBJ1-1; d_call: -; v_call: TRBV5-1; cdr3_aa: CASSRYRVQGEAFF; cdr3_nt: TGCGCCAGCAGCAGATACAGGGTTCAAGGGGAAGCTTTCTTT
clone_size: -; j_call: TRBJ1-2; d_call: -; v_call: TRBV14; cdr3_aa: CASSQARGDGYGYTF; cdr3_nt: TGTGCCAGCAGCCAAGCACGGGGGGACGGCTATGGCTACACCTTC
clone_size: once; j_call: TRBJ2-7; d_call: TRBD1; v_call: TRBV7-9; cdr3_aa: CASSPRQGTRYEQYF; cdr3_nt: TGTGCCAGCAGCCCTCGACAGGGGACGCGCTACGAGCAGTACTTC
clone_size: -; j_call: TRBJ1-1; d_call: -; v_call: TRBV11-1; cdr3_aa: CASSLGGPEAFF; cdr3_nt: TGTGCCAGCAGCTTAGGGGGCCCTGAAGCTTTCTTT
clone_size: -; j_call: TRBJ2-1; d_call: -; v_call: TRBV6-4; cdr3_aa: CASSDYPSASSYNEQFF; cdr3_nt: TGTGCCAGCAGTGACTATCCGAGCGCCAGCTCCTACAATGAGCAGTTCTTC
clone_size: once; j_call: TRBJ1-3; d_call: TRBD1; v_call: TRBV7-2; cdr3_aa: CASSSGQGVGLGNTIYF; cdr3_nt: TGTGCCAGCAGCTCGGGACAGGGGGTAGGGTTAGGAAACACCATATATTTT
clone_size: -; j_call: TRBJ2-1; d_call: TRBD2; v_call: TRBV5-4; cdr3_aa: CASSLGLGSYNEQFF; cdr3_nt: TGTGCCAGCAGCTTAGGACTAGGGAGCTACAATGAGCAGTTCTTC
clone_size: once; j_call: TRBJ2-7; d_call: -; v_call: TRBV10-3; cdr3_aa: CAISSGSYEQYF; cdr3_nt: TGTGCCATCTCCTCCGGGAGTTACGAGCAGTACTTC
clone_size: -; j_call: TRBJ1-1; d_call: -; v_call: TRBV18; cdr3_aa: CASSPGGNTEAFF; cdr3_nt: TGTGCCAGCTCCCCCGGGGGGAACACTGAAGCTTTCTTT
clone_size: -; j_call: TRBJ1-4; d_call: -; v_call: TRBV25-1; cdr3_aa: CASSDRNEKLFF; cdr3_nt: TGTGCCAGCAGTGACAGGAATGAAAAACTGTTTTTT
clone_size: once; j_call: TRBJ2-2; d_call: -; v_call: TRBV28; cdr3_aa: CASSFPGGKLFF; cdr3_nt: TGTGCCAGCAGTTTCCCCGGGGGAAAGCTGTTTTTT
clone_size: -; j_call: TRBJ1-1; d_call: TRBD1; v_call: TRBV10-3; cdr3_aa: CASRGSGPKPEAFF; cdr3_nt: TGTGCCAGCAGGGGGTCAGGGCCCAAGCCTGAAGCTTTCTTT
clone_size: -; j_call: TRBJ2-2; d_call: -; v_call: TRBV19; cdr3_aa: CASSMGVLKTGELFF; cdr3_nt: TGTGCCAGTAGTATGGGCGTACTGAAGACCGGGGAGCTGTTTTTT
clone_size: -; j_call: TRBJ1-3; d_call: -; v_call: TRBV21-1; cdr3_aa: CASSKGDRGNTIYF; cdr3_nt: TGTGCCAGCAGCAAAGGGGACAGGGGGAACACCATATATTTT
clone_size: -; j_call: TRBJ1-4; d_call: TRBD1; v_call: TRBV28; cdr3_aa: CASIGDREGGEKLFF; cdr3_nt: TGTGCCAGCATTGGGGACAGGGAGGGAGGGGAAAAACTGTTTTTT
clone_size: -; j_call: TRBJ2-7; d_call: -; v_call: TRBV7-9; cdr3_aa: CASSLGGPGGIYEQYF; cdr3_nt: TGTGCCAGCAGCTTGGGGGGACCAGGGGGAATCTACGAGCAGTACTTC
clone_size: -; j_call: TRBJ1-2; d_call: TRBD1; v_call: TRBV6-5; cdr3_aa: CASSKAYRGHYGYTF; cdr3_nt: TGTGCCAGCAGTAAGGCCTACAGGGGACACTATGGCTACACCTTC
clone_size: -; j_call: TRBJ1-1; d_call: -; v_call: TRBV30; cdr3_aa: CAWSVTGQNTEAFF; cdr3_nt: TGTGCCTGGAGTGTAACAGGACAGAACACTGAAGCTTTCTTT
clone_size: -; j_call: TRBJ2-2; d_call: TRBD2; v_call: TRBV6-6; cdr3_aa: CASSYRGGANTGELFF; cdr3_nt: TGTGCCAGCAGTTACCGCGGGGGGGCAAACACCGGGGAGCTGTTTTTT
clone_size: -; j_call: TRBJ2-5; d_call: TRBD2; v_call: TRBV11-2; cdr3_aa: CASSSRVAGGRETQYF; cdr3_nt: TGTGCCAGCAGTTCCCGGGTAGCGGGAGGGCGGGAGACCCAGTACTTC
clone_size: -; j_call: TRBJ1-5; d_call: -; v_call: TRBV4-2; cdr3_aa: CASSQLDISNQPQHF; cdr3_nt: TGTGCCAGCAGCCAACTGGACATTAGCAATCAGCCCCAGCATTTT
clone_size: once; j_call: TRBJ2-5; d_call: -; v_call: TRBV5-7; cdr3_aa: CASSLGAGRETQYF; cdr3_nt: TGTGCCAGCAGCTTGGGGGCAGGGCGAGAGACCCAGTACTTC
clone_size: -; j_call: TRBJ2-1; d_call: TRBD2; v_call: TRBV6-1; cdr3_aa: CASSESGGGSYNEQFF; cdr3_nt: TGTGCCAGCAGTGAATCTGGGGGAGGGTCCTACAATGAGCAGTTCTTC
clone_size: once; j_call: TRBJ1-2; d_call: -; v_call: TRBV4-1; cdr3_aa: CASSQDPGAGYGYTF; cdr3_nt: TGCGCCAGCAGCCAAGATCCAGGGGCGGGCTATGGCTACACCTTC
clone_size: -; j_call: TRBJ2-5; d_call: -; v_call: TRBV2; cdr3_aa: CASEYGGGRETQYF; cdr3_nt: TGTGCCAGCGAGTATGGGGGGGGGCGGGAGACCCAGTACTTC
clone_size: -; j_call: TRBJ2-7; d_call: TRBD2; v_call: TRBV9; cdr3_aa: CASSVEAGGTYEQYF; cdr3_nt: TGTGCCAGCAGCGTAGAGGCGGGAGGAACCTACGAGCAGTACTTC
clone_size: -; j_call: TRBJ2-7; d_call: -; v_call: TRBV6-5; cdr3_aa: CATGPSGYEQYF; cdr3_nt: TGTGCCACTGGCCCCTCAGGTTACGAGCAGTACTTC
clone_size: few; j_call: TRBJ1-6; d_call: TRBD1; v_call: TRBV5-1; cdr3_aa: CASTSGTGIHSPLHF; cdr3_nt: TGCGCCAGCACCTCCGGGACAGGGATTCATTCACCCCTCCACTTT
clone_size: -; j_call: TRBJ1-3; d_call: -; v_call: TRBV9; cdr3_aa: CASSVGQTSGNTIYF; cdr3_nt: TGTGCCAGCAGCGTCGGACAGACTTCTGGAAACACCATATATTTT
clone_size: -; j_call: TRBJ2-3; d_call: TRBD1; v_call: TRBV11-2; cdr3_aa: CASSLVRQGDTQYF; cdr3_nt: TGTGCCAGCAGCTTAGTAAGGCAGGGGGACACGCAGTATTTT
clone_size: -; j_call: TRBJ1-1; d_call: -; v_call: TRBV19; cdr3_aa: CASSYTTEAFF; cdr3_nt: TGTGCCAGTAGTTACACCACTGAAGCTTTCTTT
clone_size: -; j_call: TRBJ1-1; d_call: -; v_call: TRBV6-1; cdr3_aa: CASSERGTQAFF; cdr3_nt: TGTGCCAGCAGTGAACGGGGGACTCAAGCTTTCTTT
clone_size: -; j_call: TRBJ1-5; d_call: TRBD1; v_call: TRBV5-5; cdr3_aa: CASTATGASNQPQHF; cdr3_nt: TGTGCCAGCACCGCTACAGGGGCGAGCAATCAGCCCCAGCATTTT
clone_size: -; j_call: TRBJ1-5; d_call: -; v_call: TRBV5-1; cdr3_aa: CASSPGTLNSNQPQHF; cdr3_nt: TGCGCCAGCAGCCCCGGGACACTGAATAGCAATCAGCCCCAGCATTTT
clone_size: -; j_call: TRBJ1-1; d_call: -; v_call: TRBV6-5; cdr3_aa: CASSFLNTEAFF; cdr3_nt: TGTGCCAGCAGCTTCCTGAACACTGAAGCTTTCTTT